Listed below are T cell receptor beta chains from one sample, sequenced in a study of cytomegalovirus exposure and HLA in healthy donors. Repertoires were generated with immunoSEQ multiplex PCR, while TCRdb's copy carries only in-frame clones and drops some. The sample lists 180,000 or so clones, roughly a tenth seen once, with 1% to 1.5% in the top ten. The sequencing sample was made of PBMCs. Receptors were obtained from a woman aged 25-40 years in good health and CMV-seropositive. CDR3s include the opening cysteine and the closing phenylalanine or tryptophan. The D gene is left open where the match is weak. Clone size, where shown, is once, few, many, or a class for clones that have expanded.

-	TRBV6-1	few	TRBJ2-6	CASSGQVYAGANVLTF	TGTGCCAGCAGTGGCCAGGTGTACGCTGGGGCCAACGTCCTGACTTTC
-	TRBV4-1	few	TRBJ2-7	CASSQGATYEQYF	TGCGCCAGCAGCCAAGGCGCAACCTACGAGCAGTACTTC
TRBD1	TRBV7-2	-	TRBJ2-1	CASSFLDRGNEQFF	TGTGCCAGCAGCTTCCTAGACAGGGGGAATGAGCAGTTCTTC
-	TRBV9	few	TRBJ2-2	CASTTSGVGELFF	TGTGCCAGCACCACCTCTGGAGTCGGGGAGCTGTTTTTT
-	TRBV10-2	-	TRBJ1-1	CASRDSSTEAFF	TGCGCCAGCAGAGACTCGAGCACTGAAGCTTTCTTT
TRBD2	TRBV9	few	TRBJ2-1	CASSSGSFGEQFF	TGTGCCAGCAGCAGCGGGAGTTTCGGTGAGCAGTTCTTC
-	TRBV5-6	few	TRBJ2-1	CASSLLAAGYNEQFF	TGTGCCAGCAGCTTACTGGCTGCGGGGTACAATGAGCAGTTCTTC
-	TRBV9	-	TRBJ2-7	CASSPRGAGAHEQYF	TGTGCCAGCAGCCCCCGGGGGGCGGGAGCTCACGAGCAGTACTTC
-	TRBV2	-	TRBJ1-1	CASNPGWGDTEAFF	TGTGCCAGCAACCCCGGCTGGGGGGACACTGAAGCTTTCTTT
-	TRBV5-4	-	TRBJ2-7	CASSLTASYEQYF	TGTGCCAGCAGCCTGACAGCCTCCTACGAGCAGTACTTC
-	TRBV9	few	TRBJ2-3	CASSPLATTDTQYF	TGTGCCAGCAGCCCCCTAGCGACAACAGATACGCAGTATTTT
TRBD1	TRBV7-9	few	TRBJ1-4	CASSPRTGASEKLFF	TGTGCCAGCAGCCCCAGGACAGGGGCTAGTGAAAAACTGTTTTTT
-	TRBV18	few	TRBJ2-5	CASSLISAAKETQYF	TGTGCCAGCTCCCTGATAAGCGCGGCCAAGGAGACCCAGTACTTC
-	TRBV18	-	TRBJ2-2	CASSPIPEGVRTGELFF	TGTGCCAGCTCACCAATTCCGGAAGGAGTAAGGACCGGGGAGCTGTTTTTT
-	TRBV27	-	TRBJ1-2	CASSFSGGYGYTF	TGTGCCAGCAGTTTCTCAGGAGGCTATGGCTACACCTTC
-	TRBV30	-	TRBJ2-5	CAWSVPRRLKETQYF	TGTGCCTGGAGTGTACCCCGCAGGCTAAAAGAGACCCAGTACTTC
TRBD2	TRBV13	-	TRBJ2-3	CASSFGLAGGHSTDTQYF	TGTGCCAGCAGCTTTGGGCTAGCGGGAGGGCACAGCACAGATACGCAGTATTTT
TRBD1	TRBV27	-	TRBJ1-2	CASSLGGQDGYTF	TGTGCCAGCAGCTTGGGGGGACAGGATGGCTACACCTTC
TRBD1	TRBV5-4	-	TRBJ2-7	CASSSSGTGFYEQYF	TGTGCCAGCAGCTCATCCGGGACAGGCTTCTACGAGCAGTACTTC
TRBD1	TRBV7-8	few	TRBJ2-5	CASSSDRVLWETQYF	TGTGCCAGCAGCTCAGACAGGGTATTATGGGAGACCCAGTACTTC
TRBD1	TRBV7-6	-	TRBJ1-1	CASSLRTGKDTEAFF	TGTGCCAGCAGCCTAAGGACAGGGAAGGACACTGAAGCTTTCTTT
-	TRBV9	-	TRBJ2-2	CASSVAYAGPPKEELFF	TGTGCCAGCAGCGTAGCTTACGCGGGCCCTCCAAAGGAGGAGCTGTTTTTT
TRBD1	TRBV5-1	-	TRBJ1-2	CASSSIGTGNGYTF	TGCGCCAGCAGCTCCATCGGGACAGGGAATGGCTACACCTTC
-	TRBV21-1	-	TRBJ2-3	CASSEGTGSLTDTQYF	TGTGCCAGCAGCGAGGGGACAGGGTCCCTTACAGATACGCAGTATTTT
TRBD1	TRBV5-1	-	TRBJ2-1	CASGPGQGNYNEQFF	TGCGCCAGCGGTCCGGGACAGGGGAACTACAATGAGCAGTTCTTC
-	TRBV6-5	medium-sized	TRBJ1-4	CASSYSGMDEKLFF	TGTGCCAGCAGTTATTCGGGGATGGATGAAAAACTGTTTTTT
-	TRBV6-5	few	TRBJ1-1	CASSNTPGQKAFF	TGTGCCAGCAGCAATACGCCGGGACAAAAAGCTTTCTTT
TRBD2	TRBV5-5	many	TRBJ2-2	CASSYTGGREGDGELFF	TGTGCCAGCAGCTATACGGGCGGGCGGGAGGGCGACGGGGAGCTGTTTTTT
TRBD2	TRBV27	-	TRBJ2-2	CASSPQRGTGELFF	TGTGCCAGCAGTCCCCAGCGGGGAACCGGGGAGCTGTTTTTT
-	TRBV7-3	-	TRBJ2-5	CASSKSGEETQYF	TGTGCCAGCAGCAAATCAGGGGAAGAGACCCAGTACTTC
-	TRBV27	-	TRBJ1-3	CASSPISPRGVSGNTIYF	TGTGCCAGCAGTCCTATTAGCCCGCGGGGGGTCTCTGGAAACACCATATATTTT
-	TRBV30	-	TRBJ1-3	CAWSVQGTISGNTIYF	TGTGCCTGGAGTGTACAGGGTACGATCTCTGGAAACACCATATATTTT
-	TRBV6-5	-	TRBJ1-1	CASSLLGVRNTEAFF	TGTGCCAGCAGTTTACTGGGCGTCCGGAACACTGAAGCTTTCTTT
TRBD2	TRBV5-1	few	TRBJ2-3	CASSIGLAYTDTQYF	TGCGCCAGCAGCATAGGACTAGCCTACACAGATACGCAGTATTTT
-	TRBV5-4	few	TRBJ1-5	CASSPGGPDSNQPQHF	TGTGCCAGCAGCCCCGGGGGACCAGATAGCAATCAGCCCCAGCATTTT
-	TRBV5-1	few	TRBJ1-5	CASSLGPQSGPNQPQHF	TGCGCCAGCAGCTTGGGGCCCCAATCGGGTCCTAATCAGCCCCAGCATTTT
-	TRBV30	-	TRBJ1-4	CAWSLVFATNEKLFF	TGTGCCTGGAGTCTAGTTTTTGCAACTAATGAAAAACTGTTTTTT
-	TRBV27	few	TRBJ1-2	CASSSSGQGTYGYTF	TGTGCCAGCAGTTCGTCAGGTCAGGGTACCTATGGCTACACCTTC
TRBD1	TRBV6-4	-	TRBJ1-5	CASSRGPNQPQHF	TGTGCCAGCAGTAGGGGGCCGAATCAGCCCCAGCATTTT
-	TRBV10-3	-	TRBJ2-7	CAISDGGRGTYEQYF	TGTGCCATCAGTGACGGCGGGCGGGGAACCTACGAGCAGTACTTC
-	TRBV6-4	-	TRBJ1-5	CASRGDSFSNQPQHF	TGTGCCAGCAGAGGAGACAGCTTCAGCAATCAGCCCCAGCATTTT
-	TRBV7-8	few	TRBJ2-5	CASSVHPDSLETQYF	TGTGCCAGCAGCGTCCACCCCGACAGCCTAGAGACCCAGTACTTC
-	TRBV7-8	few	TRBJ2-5	CASSLAREMQYF	TGTGCCAGCAGCTTAGCTCGCGAGATGCAGTACTTC
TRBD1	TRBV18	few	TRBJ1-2	CASSPLNRGDYGYTF	TGTGCCAGCTCACCATTGAACAGGGGGGACTATGGCTACACCTTC
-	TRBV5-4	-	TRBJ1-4	CASSREGGDQKLFF	TGTGCCAGCAGCCGCGAGGGGGGGGATCAAAAACTGTTTTTT
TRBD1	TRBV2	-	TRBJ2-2	CARSGTGSTGELFF	TGTGCCAGAAGTGGGACAGGGAGCACCGGGGAGCTGTTTTTT